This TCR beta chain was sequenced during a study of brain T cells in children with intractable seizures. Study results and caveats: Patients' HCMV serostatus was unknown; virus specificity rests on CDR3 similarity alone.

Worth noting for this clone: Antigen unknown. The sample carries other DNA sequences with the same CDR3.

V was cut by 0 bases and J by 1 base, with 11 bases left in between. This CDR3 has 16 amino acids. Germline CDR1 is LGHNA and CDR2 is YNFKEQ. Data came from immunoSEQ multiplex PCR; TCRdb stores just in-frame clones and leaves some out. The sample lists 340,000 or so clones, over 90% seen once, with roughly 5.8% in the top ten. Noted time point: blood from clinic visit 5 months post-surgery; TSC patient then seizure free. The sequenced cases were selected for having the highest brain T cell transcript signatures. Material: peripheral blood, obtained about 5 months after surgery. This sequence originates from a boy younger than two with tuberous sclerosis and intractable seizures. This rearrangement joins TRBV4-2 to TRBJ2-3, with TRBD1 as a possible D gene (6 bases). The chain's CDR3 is CASSQELAGGTDTQYF. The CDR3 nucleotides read TGTGCCAGCAGCCAAGAACTGGCAGGGGGCACAGATACGCAGTATTTT.